Below, one T cell receptor (beta chain) is given with its context. What it recognizes is unknown. This entry is derived from a study of cytomegalovirus exposure and HLA in healthy donors. It was with 60 Vbeta and 13 Jbeta primers that the PCR ran. The table came from immunoSEQ multiplex PCR; TCRdb's copy has only in-frame clones and leaves some out. The repertoire holds 150,000 or so clones, with 65% to 90% as singletons. General observations from the study: Per a later analysis, HLA-associated TCR beta chains showed more clonal expansion than other, equally common TCR beta chains. A later examination showed that TCR association rates differed by HLA locus, with DRB1 most and HLA-C fewest. For presence/absence analyses, sequencing depth was assumed to be roughly uniform across donors.

Germline V gene lookup returns CDR1 SQVTM and CDR2 ANQGSEA. V lost 0 bases and J lost 10, with 15 bases in between. This CDR3 comprises 14 residues. This rearrangement joins TRBV29-1 to TRBJ1-4; D gene uncertain. This sequence originates from a woman between 50 and 59 years old in good health and CMV-seropositive. The specimen was PBMCs. CDR3 sequence (DNA): TGCAGCGTTGAAGATCTGTGGGGAGAGGGAAAACTGTTTTTT. Protein sequence: CSVEDLWGEGKLFF.